This entry concerns a single T cell receptor (beta chain). Its cognate antigen is unknown. The data derive from a study of CD8+CD57+ T cells in acquired aplastic anemia. The CDR3 consists of 14 residues. Trimming left V 1 base short and J 1 base short, with 7 bases between. CDR1 is SGHTA and CDR2 is FQGNSA in the germline V gene. The study, taken as a whole, reports: Between the patient and control groups, CD8+ Simpson's diversity did not differ significantly.

According to the study, genomic DNA was the template for TCR beta VDJ and CDR3 profiling. TCRdb passed the reads through MiXCR, listing each CDR3 protein once. The repertoire holds about 48,000 distinct CDR3 sequences, around 70% seen once, with around a third in the top ten. This chain joins TRBV7-2 and TRBJ1-1, with D unresolved. The TCR sequence derives from a human donor in good health, serving as a control. Material: sorted CD4+, CD8+, or CD8+CD57+ T cells (not recorded which) from PBMCs. The CDR3, as DNA: TGTGCCAGCAGCTTAGGGGAACGGAACACTGAAGCTTTCTTT. Translated: CASSLGERNTEAFF.